The sequence of this T cell receptor beta chain was determined in a study of T cell changes during pregnancy in multiple sclerosis. Sequenced by immunoSEQ multiplex PCR; TCRdb stores in-frame clones only, minus some. This table holds fewer than 90,000 clones, over 85% found once. This receptor was identified in a female donor in good health, enrolled as a control in a pregnancy study. The source material was peripheral blood, sampled after pregnancy.

As DNA, the CDR3 is TGTGCCAGCAGTTTAGGCAGGGGTGGAACTAATGAAAAACTGTTTTTT. It is translated as CASSLGRGGTNEKLFF. The chain recombines TRBV27 with TRBJ1-4, with D perhaps matching TRBD1 (6 bases). Trimming took 2 bases from V and 1 from J, leaving 11 bases between them. This CDR3 spans 16 amino acids. Per germline, CDR1 MNHEY and CDR2 SMNVEV (reference sequence).